This is a list of T cell receptor beta chains from one sample in a study of T-cell reconstitution after alpha-beta-depleted transplantation in children. From the PCR reads, TCRdb called clonotypes with MiXCR, one entry per CDR3 protein. Here the sample spans hundreds of thousands of distinct CDR3 sequences, roughly 16% being singletons. Source: PBMCs, mostly from graft donor cells, taken 360 days after TCRalphabeta/CD19-depleted stem cell transplant. These receptor sequences come from a boy under three years old who had a stem cell transplant for Wiskott-Aldrich syndrome, so the T cells may come from the graft donor. Each CDR3 is given with its conserved first and last residue.

TRBV2,CASSATGGGYGYTF
TRBV5-1,CASSKGLEVNEQFF
TRBV4-1,CASSQGRHRGRTEAFF
TRBV11-3,CASSLGGRGDTKTGLSKNIQYF
TRBV6-2/TRBV6-3,CASSLSHYREQYF
TRBV4-1,CASSHRLGQNYEQYF
TRBV2,CASRDRRSPVEAFF
TRBV11-2,CASSLGGGANVLTF
TRBV4-1,CASSQATSLAGGRTGELFF
TRBV20-1,CSVRTSAYNEQFF
TRBV7-9,CASSRLGGGPREQFF
TRBV12-3/TRBV12-4,CASSRDRARSYEQYF
TRBV12-3/TRBV12-4,CASSHPRGLNTGELFF
TRBV7-9,CASSPIDRAGETQYF
TRBV29-1,CSVEAWGSYNEQFF
TRBV6-5,CASSYAGGPPLYNEQFF
TRBV20-1,CSARDWGGTGGTQYF
TRBV4-3,CASSQDREGYEQYF
TRBV27,CASRLLVTDTQYF
TRBV4-3,CASSPKTVPGELFF
TRBV6-1,CASSQTSGGVGEQFF
TRBV29-1,CSVTLTFSYNEQFF
TRBV3-1,CASSQTSGIYNEQFF
TRBV12-3/TRBV12-4,CASSLGRAGELFF
TRBV7-6,CASRPTSGTGGELFF
TRBV7-9,CASSSLAGVAKNIQYF
TRBV29-1,CSVQWRRVEKHTEAFF
TRBV6-5,CASSYSILAGGNTGELFF
TRBV12-3/TRBV12-4,CASRGTGGPRTQYF
TRBV2,CASSEVVAQFF
TRBV20-1,CSARDPTPGANVLTF
TRBV7-9,CASSLKETRVVTQYF
TRBV10-3,CAISELFGELFF
TRBV12-3/TRBV12-4,CASNSGDKSQTQYF
TRBV5-5,CASSGPGTGYGYTF
TRBV12-3/TRBV12-4,CASSLKVNTEAFF
TRBV4-2,CASSQPPVYEQYF
TRBV6-1,CASRTGGADTQYF
TRBV7-2,CASSTRQETQYF
TRBV5-1,CASSLVGEGDEQYF
TRBV27,CASTSQSYEQYF
TRBV24-1,CATSPSSGRLHEQYF
TRBV18,CASSPDRVNEQFF
TRBV11-3,CASSFHGTSFSHEQFF
TRBV7-2,CASSSQPGVAGVEQYF